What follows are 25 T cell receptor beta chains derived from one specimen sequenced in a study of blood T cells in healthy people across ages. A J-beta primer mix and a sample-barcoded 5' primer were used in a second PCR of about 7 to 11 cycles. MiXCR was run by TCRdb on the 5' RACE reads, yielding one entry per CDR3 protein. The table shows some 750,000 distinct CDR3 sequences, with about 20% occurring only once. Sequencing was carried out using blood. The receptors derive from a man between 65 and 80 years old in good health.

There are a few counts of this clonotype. The CDR3 DNA follows: TGTGCCAGCAGTAATCCTAGCGGGAGCACAGATACGCAGTATTTT. Protein product: CASSNPSGSTDTQYF. The chain combines TRBV6-5 with TRBJ2-3, with 8 bases that match TRBD2. The V segment lost 5 bases and the J segment 0 bases; nucleotides outside the gene matches: 4. The CDR3 runs 15 residues. The germline CDR1 and CDR2 sequences are MNHEY and SVGAGI.

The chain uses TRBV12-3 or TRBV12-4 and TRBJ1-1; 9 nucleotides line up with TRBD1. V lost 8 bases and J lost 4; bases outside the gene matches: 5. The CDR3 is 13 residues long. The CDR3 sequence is CASDRGLGTEAFF. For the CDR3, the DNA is TGTGCCAGCGACAGGGGGTTGGGCACTGAAGCTTTCTTT.

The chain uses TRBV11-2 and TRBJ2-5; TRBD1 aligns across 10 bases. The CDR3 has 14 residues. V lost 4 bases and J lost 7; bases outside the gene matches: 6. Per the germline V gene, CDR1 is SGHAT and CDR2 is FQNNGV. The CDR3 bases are TGTGCCAGCAGCTCAGGGACAGGGGTTCGGACCCAGTACTTC. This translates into CASSSGTGVRTQYF.

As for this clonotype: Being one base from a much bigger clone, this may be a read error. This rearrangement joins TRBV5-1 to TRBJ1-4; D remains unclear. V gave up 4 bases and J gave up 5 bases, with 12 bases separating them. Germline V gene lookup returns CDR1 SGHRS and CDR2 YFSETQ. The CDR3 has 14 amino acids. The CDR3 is CASSMYSTNEKLFF. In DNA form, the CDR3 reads TGCGCCAGCAGCATGTACAGTACCAATGAAAAACTGTTTTTT.

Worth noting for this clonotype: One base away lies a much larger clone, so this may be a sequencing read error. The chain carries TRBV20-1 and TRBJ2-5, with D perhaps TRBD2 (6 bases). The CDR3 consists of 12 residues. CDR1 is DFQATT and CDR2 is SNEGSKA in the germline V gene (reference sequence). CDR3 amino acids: CGAKGGVETQYF. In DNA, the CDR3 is TGCGGTGCAAAGGGCGGGGTCGAGACCCAGTACTTC.

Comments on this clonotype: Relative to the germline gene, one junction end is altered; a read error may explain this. The CDR3 DNA sequence: TGTGCCAGCACCACTCGCCTCACAGATACGCGGTATTTT. This gives the protein CASTTRLTDTRYF. The chain links TRBV18 to TRBJ2-3; D not certain. CDR3 length: 13 residues. CDR1 and CDR2 (germline): KGHSH, LQKENI.

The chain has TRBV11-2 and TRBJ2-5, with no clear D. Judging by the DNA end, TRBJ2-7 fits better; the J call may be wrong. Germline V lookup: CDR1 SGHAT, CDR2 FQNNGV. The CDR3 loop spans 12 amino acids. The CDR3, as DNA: TGTGCCAGCAGCCGTGACACCTACGAGCAGTACGTC. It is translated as CASSRDTYEQYV.

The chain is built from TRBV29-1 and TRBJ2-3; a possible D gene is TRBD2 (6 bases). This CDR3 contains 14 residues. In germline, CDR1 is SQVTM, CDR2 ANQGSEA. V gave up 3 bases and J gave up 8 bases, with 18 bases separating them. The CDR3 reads CSVDPMTRSGTQYF. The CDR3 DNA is TGCAGCGTTGACCCCATGACTAGGTCGGGTACGCAGTATTTT.

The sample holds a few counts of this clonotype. The CDR3 loop reads CASTELALVAPYNEQFF. The CDR3 bases are TGTGCCAGCACCGAACTAGCCCTCGTAGCCCCCTACAATGAGCAGTTCTTC. V is TRBV27 and J is TRBJ2-1; perhaps TRBD2 as D (6 bases). CDR3 length equals 17 residues. The germline gives CDR1 MNHEY, CDR2 SMNVEV (reference sequence). The ends were cut back, 7 bases at V and 2 bases at J, with 21 bases in the middle.

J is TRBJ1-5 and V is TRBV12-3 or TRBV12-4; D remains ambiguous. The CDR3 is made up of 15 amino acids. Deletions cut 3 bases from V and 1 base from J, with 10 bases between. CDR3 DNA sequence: TGTGCCAGCAGTTTGGAGCGGGGAAGCAATCAGCCCCAGCATTTT. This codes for CASSLERGSNQPQHF.

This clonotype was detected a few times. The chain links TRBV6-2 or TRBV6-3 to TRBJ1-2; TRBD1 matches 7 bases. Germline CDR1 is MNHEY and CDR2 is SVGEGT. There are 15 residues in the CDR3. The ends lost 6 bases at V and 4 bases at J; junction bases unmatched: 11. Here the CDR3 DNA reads TGTGCCAGCAGCCCCTGGGACAGATCACCCTATGGCTACACCTTC. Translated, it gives CASSPWDRSPYGYTF.

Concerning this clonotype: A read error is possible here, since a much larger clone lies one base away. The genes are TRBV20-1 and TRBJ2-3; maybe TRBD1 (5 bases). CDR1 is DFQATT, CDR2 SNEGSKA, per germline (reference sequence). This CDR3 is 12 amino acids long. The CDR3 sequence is CSARPGTGTQYF. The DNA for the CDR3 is TGCAGTGCTAGGCCCGGTACAGGTACGCAGTATTTT.

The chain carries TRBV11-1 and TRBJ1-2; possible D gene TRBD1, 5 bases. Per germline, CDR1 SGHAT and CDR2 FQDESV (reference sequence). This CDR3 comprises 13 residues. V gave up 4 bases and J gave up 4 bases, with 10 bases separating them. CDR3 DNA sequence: TGTGCCAGCAGCTCCCGGGGGAGCTATGGCTACACCTTC. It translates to CASSSRGSYGYTF.

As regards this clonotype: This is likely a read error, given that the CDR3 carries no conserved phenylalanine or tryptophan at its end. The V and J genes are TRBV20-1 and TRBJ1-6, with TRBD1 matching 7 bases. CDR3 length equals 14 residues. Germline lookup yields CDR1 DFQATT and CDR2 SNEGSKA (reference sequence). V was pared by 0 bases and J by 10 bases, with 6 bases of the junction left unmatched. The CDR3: CSARDLAGGSPLHL. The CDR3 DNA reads TGCAGTGCTAGAGATCTGGCAGGGGGATCACCCCTCCACCTT.

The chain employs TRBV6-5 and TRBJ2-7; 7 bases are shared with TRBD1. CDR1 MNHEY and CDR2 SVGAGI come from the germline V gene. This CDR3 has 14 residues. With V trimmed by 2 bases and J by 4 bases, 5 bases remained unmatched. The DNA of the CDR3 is TGTGCCAGCAGTTACACCGACAGGGTGTACGAGCAGTACTTC. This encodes CASSYTDRVYEQYF.

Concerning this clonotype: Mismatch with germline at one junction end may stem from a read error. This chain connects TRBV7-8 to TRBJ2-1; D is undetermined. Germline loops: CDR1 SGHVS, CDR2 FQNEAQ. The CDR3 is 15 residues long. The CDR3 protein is CASSPRSSSYNEQFF. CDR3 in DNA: TGTGCTAGCAGCCCTCGGAGCAGCTCCTACAATGAGCAGTTCTTC.

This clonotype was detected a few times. This CDR3 is CSARVLAGLTDTQYF. The CDR3 DNA follows: TGCAGTGCTAGAGTCCTAGCGGGACTCACAGATACGCAGTATTTT. The chain couples TRBV20-1 to TRBJ2-3; TRBD2 aligns across 9 bases. The CDR3 is made up of 15 amino acids. Unmatched junction bases numbered 4, after V lost 1 base and J lost 2 bases. In germline, CDR1 is DFQATT, CDR2 SNEGSKA (reference sequence).

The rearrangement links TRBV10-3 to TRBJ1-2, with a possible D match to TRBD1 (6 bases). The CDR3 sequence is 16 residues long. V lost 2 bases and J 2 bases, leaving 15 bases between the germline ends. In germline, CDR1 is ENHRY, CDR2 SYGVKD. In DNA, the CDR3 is TGTGCCATCAGTGAGAAGGAGGGGGTGTTGAACTATGGCTACACCTTC. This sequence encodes CAISEKEGVLNYGYTF.

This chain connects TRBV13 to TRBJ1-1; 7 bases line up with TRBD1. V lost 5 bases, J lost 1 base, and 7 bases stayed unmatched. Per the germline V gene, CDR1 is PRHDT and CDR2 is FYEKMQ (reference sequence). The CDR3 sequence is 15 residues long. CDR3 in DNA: TGTGCCAGCAGCCTTCAGACAGGGAAGAACACTGAAGCTTTCTTT. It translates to CASSLQTGKNTEAFF.

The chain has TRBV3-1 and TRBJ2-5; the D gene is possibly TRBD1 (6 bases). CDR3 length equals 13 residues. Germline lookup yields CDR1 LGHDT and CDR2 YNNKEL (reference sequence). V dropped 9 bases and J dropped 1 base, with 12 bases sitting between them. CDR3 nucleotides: TGTGCCAGTGGATGGGGGCCCCAAGAGACCCAGTACTTC. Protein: CASGWGPQETQYF.

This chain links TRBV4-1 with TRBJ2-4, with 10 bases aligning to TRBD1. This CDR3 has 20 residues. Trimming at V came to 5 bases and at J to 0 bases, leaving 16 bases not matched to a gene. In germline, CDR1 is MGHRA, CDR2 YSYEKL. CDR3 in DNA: TGCGCCAGCAGCACTGACCTGGGACAGGGGAAGAGGCTAGCCAAAAACATTCAGTACTTC. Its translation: CASSTDLGQGKRLAKNIQYF.

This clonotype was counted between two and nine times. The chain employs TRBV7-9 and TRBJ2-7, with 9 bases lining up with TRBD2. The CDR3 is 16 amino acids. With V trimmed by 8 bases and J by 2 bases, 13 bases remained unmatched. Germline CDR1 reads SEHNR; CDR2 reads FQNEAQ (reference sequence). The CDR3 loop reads CASAPNPSGAPYEQYF. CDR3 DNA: TGTGCCAGCGCTCCCAATCCTAGCGGGGCCCCCTACGAGCAGTACTTC.

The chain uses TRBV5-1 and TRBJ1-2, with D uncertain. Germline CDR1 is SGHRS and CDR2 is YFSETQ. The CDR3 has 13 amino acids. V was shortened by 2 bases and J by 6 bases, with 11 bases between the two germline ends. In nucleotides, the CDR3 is TGCGCCAGCAGCTTAGGACTTACGAATGGCTACACCTTC. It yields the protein CASSLGLTNGYTF.

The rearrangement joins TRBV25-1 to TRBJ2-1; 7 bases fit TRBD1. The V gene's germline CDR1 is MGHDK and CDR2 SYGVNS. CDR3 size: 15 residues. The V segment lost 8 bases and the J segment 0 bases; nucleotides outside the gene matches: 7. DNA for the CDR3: TGTGCCAGCGCCCCGCACAGGGGCTCCTACAATGAGCAGTTCTTC. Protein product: CASAPHRGSYNEQFF.

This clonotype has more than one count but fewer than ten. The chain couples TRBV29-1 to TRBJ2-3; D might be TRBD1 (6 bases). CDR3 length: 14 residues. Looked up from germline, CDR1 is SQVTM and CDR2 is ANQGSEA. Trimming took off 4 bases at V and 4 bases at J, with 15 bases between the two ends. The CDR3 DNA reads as TGCAGCGTTGTCGAGGGACAAGCCGCAGATACGCAGTATTTT. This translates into CSVVEGQAADTQYF.